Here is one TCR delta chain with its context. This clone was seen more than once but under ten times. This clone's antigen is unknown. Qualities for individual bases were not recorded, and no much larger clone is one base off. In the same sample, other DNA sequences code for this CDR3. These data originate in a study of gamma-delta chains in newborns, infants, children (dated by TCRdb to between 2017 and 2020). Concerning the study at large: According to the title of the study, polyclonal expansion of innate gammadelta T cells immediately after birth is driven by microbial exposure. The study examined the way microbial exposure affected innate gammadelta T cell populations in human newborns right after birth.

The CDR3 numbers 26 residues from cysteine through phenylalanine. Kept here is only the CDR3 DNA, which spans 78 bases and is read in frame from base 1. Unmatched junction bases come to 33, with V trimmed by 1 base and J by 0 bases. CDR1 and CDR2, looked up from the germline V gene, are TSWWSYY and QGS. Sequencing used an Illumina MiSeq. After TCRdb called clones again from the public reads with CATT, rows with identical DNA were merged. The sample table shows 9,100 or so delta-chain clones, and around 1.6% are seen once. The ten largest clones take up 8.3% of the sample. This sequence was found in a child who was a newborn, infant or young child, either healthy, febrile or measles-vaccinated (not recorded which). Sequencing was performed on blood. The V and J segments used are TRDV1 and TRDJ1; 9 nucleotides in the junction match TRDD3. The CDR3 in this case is CALGEPLPPSWELGDRDSVYTDKLIF. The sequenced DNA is TGTGCTCTTGGGGAACCCCTTCCGCCTTCCTGGGAACTGGGGGACCGAGATTCTGTATACACCGATAAACTCATCTTT.